This T cell receptor (beta chain) was sequenced during a study of human T cells and chemical hapten exposure. Germline lookup yields CDR1 DFQATT and CDR2 SNEGSKA (reference sequence). With 2 bases removed from V and 2 bases from J, the gap between germline ends came to 16 bases. The CDR3 sequence is 16 residues long. General study points: Large CDR3 similarity clusters arose significantly more often from expanded TCRs than from controls.

This clonotype was counted a few times. Its antigen is not identified. Time point defined: pre-sensitization, week 0. The treatment denotes: therapeutic diphenylcyclopropenone sensitization with weekly scalp DPC. Unseparated into fractions, whole blood served as the source from which total RNA was extracted. Authors' analysis steps: Samples had a median of around 92,000 TCRs, ranging roughly 20,000 to 750,000. MiXCR, run by TCRdb on the RACE reads, gives a single entry per CDR3 protein. The V and J calls, along with clone size, are taken from TCRdb and not from the paper's own processing. The sample lists 240,000 or so distinct CDR3 sequences, approximately 8.4% seen once, with over 2% in the top ten.

The rearrangement joins TRBV20-1 to TRBJ1-5; D unresolved. The receptor comes from a woman between 35 and 50 years old with alopecia areata. Some clones in this sample may be carry-over from other donors' samples. The material was whole blood, obtained in connection with sensitization to the hapten diphenylcyclopropenone (DPC). This CDR3 reads CSARRFGGERNQPQHF. The CDR3, as DNA: TGCAGTGCTAGACGCTTCGGTGGGGAGCGCAATCAGCCCCAGCATTTT.